The clone carrying this TCR beta chain was counted a single time. What it binds is not known. The data were obtained in a study of T cell responses to AZD1222 COVID-19 vaccine. Study-wide results and caveats: Only after the peak T cell response were repertoires sampled.

The assay was immunoSEQ multiplex PCR, and TCRdb's table has in-frame clones only and misses some. The sample carries about 79,000 clones, about nine tenths recorded once. V lost 2 bases to trimming and J lost 8 bases, with 13 bases between them. Germline CDR1 MGHDK, CDR2 SYGVNS. The CDR3 loop spans 14 amino acids. J is TRBJ1-3 and V is TRBV25-1, with D maybe TRBD1 (5 bases). This sequence was found in an adult who received the AZD1222 COVID-19 vaccine. The specimen comprised peripheral blood, sampled 28 days after the second AZD1222 dose. The CDR3 sequence: CASSEQVVGDTIYF. The CDR3 DNA sequence: TGTGCCAGCAGTGAACAGGTGGTGGGGGACACCATATATTTT.